Here is one TCR beta chain with its context. It lacks a known antigen. It has no much larger one-base neighbor in the sample; base qualities were not kept. TCRbeta CDR3 regions were amplified from genomic DNA using the immunoSEQ Assay, a bias-controlled multiplex PCR. For the original study's pipeline: The number of nucleated cells in each sample was estimated by amplification of reference gene primers within the assay. To quantify the absolute abundance of each unique TCRbeta CDR3 rearrangement, sequence reads were collapsed and filtered. For each sample, productive Simpson clonality was calculated as the square root of Simpson's diversity index over productive rearrangements. Drawn from immuneACCESS, this table holds only the in-frame rearrangements with V and J called that TCRdb kept. Clones are partly lost; checked studies trace under half to an unresolved V gene and leave the rest unexplained. Clonal size and the V and J genes are those of that table, whereas D and trimming came from the DNA. The sample table contains hundreds of thousands of clones; only one count was recorded for 85% to 90% of them. The top ten hold approximately 10% of the sample.

In Seattle, one collaborating source enrolled patients while the infection was active and tracked those patients longitudinally over the course of disease. Each collaborating institution followed its own protocols to collect whole blood in K2EDTA tubes. Collaborator samples were shipped for TCRbeta analysis as frozen whole blood, isolated PBMCs, or DNA extracted from either sample type. Spanning cysteine to phenylalanine, the CDR3 consists of 14 amino acids. Just the 42-base CDR3 DNA is kept, in frame starting at base 1. From the germline V gene (reference sequence), CDR1 is LNHDA and CDR2 is SQIVND. V trim: 7 bases; J trim: 8 bases; unmatched bases: 7. This entry belongs to a study of blood T cell repertoires in COVID-19 (dated by TCRdb to the early 2020s). Broadly, across the study: Samples covering the acute and convalescent phases of COVID-19 were provided by collaborators in the United States, Italy and Spain. The material from the prospective study consisted of cDNA or gDNA derived from T cells, B-cell-depleted T cells, or PBMCs. Deeply sampled blood TCRbeta repertoires from subjects exposed to, actively infected with, or recovered from COVID-19 were included in the dataset. A freely available public database, intended as a resource for researchers studying the immune response to SARS-CoV-2, is where the repertoires were released. Samples came from the ongoing ImmuneRACE study (first 160 participants) plus 1,254 subjects from 6 global collaborators. Sample metadata almost always included a de-identified subject ID, COVID-19 status, age in years and sex. HLA class I and class II types, where available, came from metadata supplied by the sample provider rather than from assay-based typing. Points the paper makes about the study in general: The quantity of clinical and demographic metadata differed by source and by participant and was supplied without curation.

The sequence came from a woman younger than 45 with COVID-19, enrolled during active disease. The specimen sequenced was peripheral blood. The sequence is built from TRBV19 and TRBJ1-4, with 10 bases matching TRBD1. The DNA sequence reads TGTGCCAGTAAGCCAGACAGGGGGCGAGAAAAACTGTTTTTT. It specifies CASKPDRGREKLFF. Where the CDR3 stops, the reference TRBV19 and TRBJ1-4 genes take over; the full variable domain is DGGITQSPKYLFRKEGQNVTLSCEQNLNHDAMYWYRQDPGQGLRLIYYSQIVNDFQKGDIAEGYSVSREKKESFPLTVTSAQKNPTAFYLCASKPDRGREKLFFGSGTQLSVL.